The 18 T cell receptor beta chains listed next were all sequenced from one sample in a study of blood T cell repertoires in COVID-19 (dated by TCRdb to 2020 to 2021). The library was generated by the immunoSEQ multiplex PCR assay. The clones in this table, taken by TCRdb from immuneACCESS, are in-frame only. Not every clone is retained; where verified, under half of the shortfall comes from an unresolved V gene, and the cause of the rest is unknown. Counted in this sample were about 320,000 clones; about 85% of them appeared once. The ten largest clones capture about 1.9% of the sample. The specimen sequenced was PBMCs or T cells enriched from blood (not recorded which). These receptors were taken from a woman in her thirties who had been exposed to COVID-19.

This clone was counted a few times. The rearrangement joins TRBV5-6 to TRBJ1-5; 8 bases match TRBD1. The CDR3 sequence is 16 residues long. CDR1 and CDR2 (germline): SGHDT, YYEEEE. V trimming: 3 bases; J trimming: 1 base; junction bases outside the gene matches: 6. The CDR3 here is CASSWWTGLSNQPQHF. The CDR3 bases are TGTGCCAGCAGCTGGTGGACAGGGCTCAGCAATCAGCCCCAGCATTTT.

This clone was counted many times. This rearrangement joins TRBV6-2 or TRBV6-3 to TRBJ1-2, with unresolved D. Germline V gene lookup returns CDR1 MNHEY and CDR2 SVGEGT. CDR3 size: 17 residues. V lost 0 bases to trimming and J lost 1 base, with 15 bases between them. The CDR3 spells CASSYSGRRAGNYGYTF. The DNA for the CDR3 is TGTGCCAGCAGTTACTCGGGTCGGAGAGCGGGTAACTATGGCTACACCTTC.

V usage is TRBV7-2 and J usage is TRBJ2-1; TRBD2 is a possible D gene (7 bases). The germline V gene has CDR1 SGHTA and CDR2 FQGNSA. Between the trimmed V and J ends, which lost 1 base and 7 bases, there was a span of 23 bases. This CDR3 is 18 amino acids long. CDR3 region: CASSLVPLGGGATNEQFF. The CDR3 bases are TGTGCCAGCAGCTTAGTGCCCCTTGGAGGGGGGGCCACGAATGAGCAGTTCTTC.

The V call is TRBV5-1, the J call TRBJ1-2; TRBD1 matches at 9 bases. Germline CDR1 and CDR2: SGHRS and YFSETQ. The CDR3 extends over 17 amino acids. Trimming took 1 base from V and 6 from J; bases not matched to a gene: 13. The CDR3 region has the DNA TGCGCCAGCAGCTTGTTATGGACAGGGGACGGGCGAGATGGCTACACCTTC. Its protein product is CASSLLWTGDGRDGYTF.

The chain joins TRBV3-1 (or the pseudogene TRBV3-2) to TRBJ2-1, with 7 bases identical to TRBD1. The CDR3 is 13 residues long. Per the germline V gene, CDR1 is LGHDT and CDR2 is YNNKEL (reference sequence). J lost 6 bases, V lost 4 bases, and 3 bases had no gene match. The CDR3 nucleotides read TGTGCCAGCAGCCCCTACAGGGGCAATGAGCAGTTCTTC. As protein: CASSPYRGNEQFF.

The V gene is TRBV2, the J gene TRBJ2-1, with D perhaps TRBD1 (6 bases). CDR1 and CDR2 from the germline V gene are SNHLY and FYNNEI. The CDR3 is 12 residues long. Deletions cut 4 bases from V and 9 bases from J, with 10 bases between. The CDR3 DNA sequence: TGTGCCAGCAGTGCAGGGGTGCTTGAGCAGTTCTTC. Translated, it gives CASSAGVLEQFF.

CDR3 amino acids: CASSKYRGSREKLFF. CDR3 DNA sequence: TGTGCCAGCAGCAAATATCGAGGTTCCCGAGAAAAACTGTTTTTT. This chain joins TRBV21-1 and TRBJ1-4. TRBV21-1 is classified as a pseudogene. This CDR3 is 15 amino acids long.

The chain joins TRBV18 to TRBJ1-6; the D gene is possibly TRBD1 (5 bases). Deletions cut 2 bases from V and 0 bases from J, with 17 bases between. The germline CDR1 and CDR2 sequences are KGHSH and LQKENI. The CDR3 covers 19 residues. The CDR3 loop reads CASSPSRGNWSSYNSPLHF. The CDR3 coding sequence is TGTGCCAGCTCACCATCGCGGGGGAATTGGAGCTCCTATAATTCACCCCTCCACTTT.

The rearrangement links TRBV5-4 to TRBJ2-5, with D uncertain. V shed 0 bases and J shed 5 bases, with 8 bases lying between them. Germline loops: CDR1 SGHNT, CDR2 YYREEE (reference sequence). The CDR3 spans 13 residues. This chain's CDR3 is CASSLGASETQYF. The CDR3, as DNA: TGTGCCAGCAGCTTGGGGGCGAGCGAGACCCAGTACTTC.

V and J are TRBV5-1 and TRBJ1-6, with D tentatively TRBD1 (6 bases). Germline CDR1 SGHRS, CDR2 YFSETQ. Trimming shortened V by 0 bases and J by 5 bases, and 15 bases separated the two germline ends. This CDR3 has 17 amino acids. CDR3 sequence (DNA): TGCGCCAGCAGCTTGGTGGCAGGGGCGAGAGATAATTCACCCCTCCACTTT. Translated: CASSLVAGARDNSPLHF.

This clone has at least ten counts. V and J are TRBV19 and TRBJ2-3; unclear D gene. CDR1 and CDR2 from the germline V gene are LNHDA and SQIVND (reference sequence). There are 14 residues in the CDR3. The V and J ends lost 3 bases and 6 bases respectively, with 13 bases between them. The CDR3 region has the DNA TGTGCCAGTAGTATTCCCCAGTTTCAGGATACGCAGTATTTT. Amino acid sequence: CASSIPQFQDTQYF.

This chain uses TRBV28 with TRBJ2-3; D is perhaps TRBD1 (5 bases). V lost 9 bases and J 1 base, leaving 11 bases between the germline ends. Germline CDR1 reads MDHEN; CDR2 reads SYDVKM. This CDR3 is 13 amino acids long. CDR3 region: CARRVGGTDTQYF. CDR3 nucleotide sequence: TGTGCCAGACGAGTAGGGGGCACAGATACGCAGTATTTT.

In this sample, this clone turned up once. The chain uses TRBV4-1 and TRBJ2-1, with D maybe TRBD2 (5 bases). Looked up from germline, CDR1 is MGHRA and CDR2 is YSYEKL. CDR3 length: 14 residues. Trimming removed 1 base at V and 5 bases at J, with 9 bases between. The CDR3 nucleotides are TGCGCCAGCAGCCAAGGGACTTCGAACAATGAGCAGTTCTTC. It yields the protein CASSQGTSNNEQFF.

This sequence joins TRBV3-1 (or the pseudogene TRBV3-2) and TRBJ1-5; no reliable D call. Trimming took 0 bases from V and 3 from J, leaving 9 bases between them. CDR1 is LGHDT, CDR2 YNNKEL, per germline (reference sequence). The CDR3 extends over 15 amino acids. CDR3 loop: CASSQEPVSNQPQHF. DNA of the CDR3: TGTGCCAGCAGCCAAGAACCAGTGTCCAATCAGCCCCAGCATTTT.

The V call is TRBV11-1, the J call TRBJ2-3; D gene unclear. This CDR3 is 13 amino acids long. V dropped 0 bases and J dropped 5 bases, with 6 bases sitting between them. Germline V CDR1 and CDR2: SGHAT, FQDESV (reference sequence). The CDR3 DNA sequence: TGTGCCAGCAGCTTAGCCGTGCGAGATACGCAGTATTTT. Translated: CASSLAVRDTQYF.

The chain employs TRBV7-3 and TRBJ2-3, with 9 bases identical to TRBD2. The CDR3 is 17 amino acids. Unmatched junction bases numbered 11, after V lost 5 bases and J lost 2 bases. The V gene's germline CDR1 is SGHTA and CDR2 FQGTGA. The CDR3 region is CASSPETSGPFTDTQYF. In DNA form, the CDR3 reads TGTGCCAGCAGCCCAGAGACTAGCGGACCTTTCACAGATACGCAGTATTTT.

In its sample, this clone was seen a few times. The chain couples TRBV15 to TRBJ2-7; tentatively, D is TRBD1 (6 bases). Trimming shortened V by 3 bases and J by 3 bases, and 12 bases separated the two germline ends. Germline loops: CDR1 LNHNV, CDR2 YYDKDF (reference sequence). CDR3 length equals 14 residues. The CDR3 DNA reads as TGTGCCACCAGCAGGGATCGACAGGACTACGAGCAGTACTTC. It yields the protein CATSRDRQDYEQYF. Full variable domain (outside the CDR3, taken from reference TRBV15 and TRBJ2-7): DAMVIQNPRYQVTQFGKPVTLSCSQTLNHNVMYWYQQKSSQAPKLLFHYYDKDFNNEADTPDNFQSRRPNTSFCFLDIRSPGLGDTAMYLCATSRDRQDYEQYFGPGTRLTVT.

This chain uses TRBV30 with TRBJ2-1; no clear D. The germline V gene encodes CDR1 GTSNPN and CDR2 SVGIG (reference sequence). This CDR3 has 10 amino acids. V shed 0 bases and J shed 10 bases, with 4 bases lying between them. The CDR3, as DNA: TGTGCCTGGAGTGTACAAGAGCAGTTCTTC. As protein: CAWSVQEQFF.